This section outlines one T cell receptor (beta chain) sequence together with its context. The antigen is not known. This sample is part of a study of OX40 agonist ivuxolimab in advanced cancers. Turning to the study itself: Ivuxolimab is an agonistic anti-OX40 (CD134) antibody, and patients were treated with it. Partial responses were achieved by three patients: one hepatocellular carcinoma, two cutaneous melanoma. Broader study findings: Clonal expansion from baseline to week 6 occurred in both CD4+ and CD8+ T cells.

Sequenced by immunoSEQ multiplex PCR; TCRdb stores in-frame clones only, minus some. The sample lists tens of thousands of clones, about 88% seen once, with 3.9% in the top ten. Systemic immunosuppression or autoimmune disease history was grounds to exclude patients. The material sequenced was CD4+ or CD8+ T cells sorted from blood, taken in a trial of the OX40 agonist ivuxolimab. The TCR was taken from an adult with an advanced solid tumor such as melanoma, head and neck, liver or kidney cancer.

CDR3 amino acids: CASSLRGRRGTEAFF. CDR3 sequence (DNA): TGTGCCAGCAGCTTACGGGGCCGGAGGGGCACTGAAGCTTTCTTT. The J gene is TRBJ1-1, the V gene TRBV7-2, with TRBD1 as a possible D gene (5 bases). Germline-derived CDR1 and CDR2 are SGHTA and FQGNSA. Trimming removed 2 bases from V and 4 bases from J, with 14 bases in between. The CDR3 has 15 amino acids.